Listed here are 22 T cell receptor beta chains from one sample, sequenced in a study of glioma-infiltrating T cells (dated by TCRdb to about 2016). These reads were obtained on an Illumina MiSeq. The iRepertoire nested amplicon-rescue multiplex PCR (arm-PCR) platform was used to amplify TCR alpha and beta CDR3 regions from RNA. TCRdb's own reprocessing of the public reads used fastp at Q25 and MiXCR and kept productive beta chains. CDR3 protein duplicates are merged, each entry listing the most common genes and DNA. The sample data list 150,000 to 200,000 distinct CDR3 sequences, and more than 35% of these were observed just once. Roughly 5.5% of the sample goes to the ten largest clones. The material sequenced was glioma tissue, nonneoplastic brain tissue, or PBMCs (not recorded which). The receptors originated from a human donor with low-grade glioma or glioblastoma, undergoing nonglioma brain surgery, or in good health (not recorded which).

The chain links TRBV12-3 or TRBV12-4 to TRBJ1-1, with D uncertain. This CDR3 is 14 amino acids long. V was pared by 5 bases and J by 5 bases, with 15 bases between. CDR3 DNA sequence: TGTGCCAGCAGTCCGGACGGCGATCGGACTGAAGCTTTCTTT. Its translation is CASSPDGDRTEAFF.

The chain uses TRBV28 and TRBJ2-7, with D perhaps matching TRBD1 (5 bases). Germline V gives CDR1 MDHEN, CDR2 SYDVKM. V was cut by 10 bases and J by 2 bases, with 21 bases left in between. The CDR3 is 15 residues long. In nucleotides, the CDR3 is TGTGCCATCTCCACAATCTCCAGGGCACCCTACGAGCAGTACTTC. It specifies CAISTISRAPYEQYF.

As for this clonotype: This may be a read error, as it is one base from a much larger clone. The CDR3 loop reads CASSLWTGELLF. The CDR3 region has the DNA TGTGCCAGCAGTTTATGGACCGGGGAGCTGCTTTTT. The rearrangement links TRBV28 to TRBJ2-2; D might be TRBD2 (5 bases). In germline, CDR1 is MDHEN, CDR2 SYDVKM. The CDR3 is 12 amino acids.

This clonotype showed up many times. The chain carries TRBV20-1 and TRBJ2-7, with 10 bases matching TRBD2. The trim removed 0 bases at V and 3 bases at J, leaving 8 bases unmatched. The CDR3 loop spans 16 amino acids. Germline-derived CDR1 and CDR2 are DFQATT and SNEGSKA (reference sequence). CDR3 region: CSAREGKLAGVYEQYF. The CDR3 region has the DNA TGCAGTGCTAGAGAGGGGAAGCTAGCGGGGGTCTACGAGCAGTACTTC.

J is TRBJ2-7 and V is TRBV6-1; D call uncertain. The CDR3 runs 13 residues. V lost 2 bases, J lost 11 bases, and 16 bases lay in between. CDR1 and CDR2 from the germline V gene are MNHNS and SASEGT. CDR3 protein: CASSETPSKNEYF. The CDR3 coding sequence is TGTGCCAGCAGTGAAACTCCTAGTAAGAATGAGTACTTC.

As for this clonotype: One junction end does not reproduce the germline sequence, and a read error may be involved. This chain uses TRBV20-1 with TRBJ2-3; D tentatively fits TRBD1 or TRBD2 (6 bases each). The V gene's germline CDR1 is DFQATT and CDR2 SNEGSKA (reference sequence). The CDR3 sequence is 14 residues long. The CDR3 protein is CSAAGHQDTDKQYF. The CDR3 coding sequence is TGCAGTGCCGCGGGACACCAGGACACAGATAAGCAGTATTTT.

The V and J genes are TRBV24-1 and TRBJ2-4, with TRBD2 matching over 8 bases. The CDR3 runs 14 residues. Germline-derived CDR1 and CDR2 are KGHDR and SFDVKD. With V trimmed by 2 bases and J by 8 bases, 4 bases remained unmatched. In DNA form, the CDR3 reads TGTGCCACCAGTGATTCGACTAGCGTGGACATTCAGTACTTC. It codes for CATSDSTSVDIQYF.

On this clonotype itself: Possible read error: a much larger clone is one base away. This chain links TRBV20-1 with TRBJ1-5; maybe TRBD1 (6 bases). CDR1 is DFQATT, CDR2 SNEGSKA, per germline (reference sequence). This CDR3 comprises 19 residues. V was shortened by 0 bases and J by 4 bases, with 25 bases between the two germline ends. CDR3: CSARDLGTWGILENQPQHF. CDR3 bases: TGCAGTGCTAGAGATTTAGGGACATGGGGTATCCTAGAAAATCAGCCCCAGCATTTT.

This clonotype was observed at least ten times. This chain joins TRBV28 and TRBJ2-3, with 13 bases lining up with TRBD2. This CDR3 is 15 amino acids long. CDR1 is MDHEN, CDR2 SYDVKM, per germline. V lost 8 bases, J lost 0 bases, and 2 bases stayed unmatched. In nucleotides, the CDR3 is TGTGCCAGCGGGACTAGCGGGGATAGCACAGATACGCAGTATTTT. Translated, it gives CASGTSGDSTDTQYF.

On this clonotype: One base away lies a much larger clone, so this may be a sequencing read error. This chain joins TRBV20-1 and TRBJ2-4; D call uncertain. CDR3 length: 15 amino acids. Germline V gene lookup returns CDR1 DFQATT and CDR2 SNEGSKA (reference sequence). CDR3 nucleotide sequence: TGCAGTGCTAGCCCTGGAGTGGTAGCCAAAAACATTAAGTACTTC. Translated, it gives CSASPGVVAKNIKYF.

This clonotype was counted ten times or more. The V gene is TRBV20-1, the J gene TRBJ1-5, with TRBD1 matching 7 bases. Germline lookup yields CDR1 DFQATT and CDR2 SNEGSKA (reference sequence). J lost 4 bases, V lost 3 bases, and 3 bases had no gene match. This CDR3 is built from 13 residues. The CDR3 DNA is TGCAGTGCTAGTATGACAGGGAATCAGCCCCAGCATTTT. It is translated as CSASMTGNQPQHF.

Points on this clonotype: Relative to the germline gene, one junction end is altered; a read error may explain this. The CDR3 reads CASSFNQGSGNIIYF. The CDR3 DNA is TGTGCCAGCAGCTTCAATCAAGGGTCTGGAAACATCATATATTTT. This chain links TRBV11-2 with TRBJ1-3; D gene ambiguous. The CDR3 totals 15 residues. Germline assignment: CDR1 SGHAT and CDR2 FQNNGV.

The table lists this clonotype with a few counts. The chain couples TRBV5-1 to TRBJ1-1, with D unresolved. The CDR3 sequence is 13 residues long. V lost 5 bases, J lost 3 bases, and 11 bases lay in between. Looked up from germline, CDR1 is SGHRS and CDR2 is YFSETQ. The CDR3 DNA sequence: TGCGCCAGCAGTTACCTTTGGGACACTGAAGCTTTCTTT. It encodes CASSYLWDTEAFF.

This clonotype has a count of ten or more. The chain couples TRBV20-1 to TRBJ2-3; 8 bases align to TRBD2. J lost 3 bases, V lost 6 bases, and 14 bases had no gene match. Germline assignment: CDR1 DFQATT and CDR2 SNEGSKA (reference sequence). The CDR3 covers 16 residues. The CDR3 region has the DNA TGCAGTGCCTGGAGTGTCGAGCGGGAGAAGACAGATACGCAGTATTTT. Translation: CSAWSVEREKTDTQYF.

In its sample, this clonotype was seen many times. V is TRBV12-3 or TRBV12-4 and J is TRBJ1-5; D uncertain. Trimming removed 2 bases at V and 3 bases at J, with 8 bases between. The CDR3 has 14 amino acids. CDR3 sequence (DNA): TGTGCCAGCAGTTTACAACAACTCAATCAGCCCCAGCATTTT. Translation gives CASSLQQLNQPQHF.

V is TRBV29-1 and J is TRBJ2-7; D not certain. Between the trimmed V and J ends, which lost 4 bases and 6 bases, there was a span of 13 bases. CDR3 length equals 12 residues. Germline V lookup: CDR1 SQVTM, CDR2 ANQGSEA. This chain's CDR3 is CSVATPPGEQYF. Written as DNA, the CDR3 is TGCAGCGTTGCGACTCCCCCGGGCGAGCAGTACTTC.

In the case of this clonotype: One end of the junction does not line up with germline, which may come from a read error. The CDR3 region is CASSAGGGGFTF. CDR3 nucleotides: TGTGCCAGCAGTGCCGGGGGCGGTGGCTTCACCTTC. The chain joins TRBV2 to TRBJ1-2; maybe TRBD1 (6 bases). The germline V gene has CDR1 SNHLY and CDR2 FYNNEI. CDR3 length equals 12 residues.

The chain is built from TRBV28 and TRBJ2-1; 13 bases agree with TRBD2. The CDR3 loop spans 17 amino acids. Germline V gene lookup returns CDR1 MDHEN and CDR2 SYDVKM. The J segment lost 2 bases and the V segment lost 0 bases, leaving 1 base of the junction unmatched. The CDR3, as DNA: TGTGCCAGCAGTTTATGGGGGACTAGCGGGACCTACAATGAGCAGTTCTTC. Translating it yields CASSLWGTSGTYNEQFF.

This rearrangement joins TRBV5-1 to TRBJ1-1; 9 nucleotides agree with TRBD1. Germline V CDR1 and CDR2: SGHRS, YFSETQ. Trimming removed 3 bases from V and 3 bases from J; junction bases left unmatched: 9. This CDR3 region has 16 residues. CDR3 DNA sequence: TGCGCCAGCAGCTGGGGGACAGGGAAGGGTTACACTGAAGCTTTCTTT. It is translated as CASSWGTGKGYTEAFF. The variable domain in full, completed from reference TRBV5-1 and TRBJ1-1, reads KAGVTQTPRYLIKTRGQQVTLSCSPISGHRSVSWYQQTPGQGLQFLFEYFSETQRNKGNFPGRFSGRQFSNSRSEMNVSTLELGDSALYLCASSWGTGKGYTEAFFGQGTRLTVV.

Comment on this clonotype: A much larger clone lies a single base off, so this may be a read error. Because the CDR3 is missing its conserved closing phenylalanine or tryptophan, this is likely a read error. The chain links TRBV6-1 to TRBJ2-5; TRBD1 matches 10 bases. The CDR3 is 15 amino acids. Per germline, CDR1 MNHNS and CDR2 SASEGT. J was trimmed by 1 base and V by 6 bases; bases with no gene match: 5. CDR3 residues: CASSLGQGIQETQYY. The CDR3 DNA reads TGTGCCAGCAGCCTGGGACAGGGGATCCAAGAGACCCAGTACTAC.

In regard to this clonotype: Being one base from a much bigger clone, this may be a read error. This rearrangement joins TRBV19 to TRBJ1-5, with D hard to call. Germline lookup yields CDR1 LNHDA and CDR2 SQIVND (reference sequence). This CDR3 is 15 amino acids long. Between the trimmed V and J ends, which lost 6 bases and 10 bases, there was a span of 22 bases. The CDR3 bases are TGTGCCAGTAGGGGTTCGGTGGGCAAACAACAACCCCAGCATTTT. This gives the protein CASRGSVGKQQPQHF.

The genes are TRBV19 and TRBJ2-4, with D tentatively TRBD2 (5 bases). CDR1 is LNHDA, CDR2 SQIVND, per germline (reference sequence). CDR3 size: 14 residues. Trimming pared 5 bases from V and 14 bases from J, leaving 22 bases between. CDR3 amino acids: CASSFRFDVGEKYF. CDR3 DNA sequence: TGTGCCAGTAGTTTTCGATTCGACGTTGGGGAGAAGTACTTC.